These T cell receptor beta chains were read from a single sample in a study of Graves' ophthalmopathy and Graves' hyperthyroidism. TCRdb re-called the multiplex PCR reads with MiXCR, one entry per CDR3 protein. The repertoire has 400,000 or so distinct CDR3 sequences, about 15% of them found once; the top ten carry roughly 2.6%. Sequenced: peripheral blood. The receptor source for this set is an adult woman with stable Graves' hyperthyroidism. Each CDR3 is given with its conserved first and last residue. A D gene is named only where the DNA matches it firmly. Some rows mark clone size as missing; the rest say once, few, many or name a class of expanded clone.

J gene: TRBJ2-7
clone size: .
D gene: TRBD1
V gene: TRBV6-2/TRBV6-3
CDR3 DNA: TGTGCCAGCAGACCGACAGGGGATAGCTCCTACGAGCAGTACTTC
CDR3 protein: CASRPTGDSSYEQYF

J gene: TRBJ2-3
clone size: .
D gene: .
V gene: TRBV27
CDR3 DNA: TGTGCCAGCAGTTTAGCGGTTCCAGATACGCAGTATTTT
CDR3 protein: CASSLAVPDTQYF

J gene: TRBJ2-7
clone size: many
D gene: TRBD1
V gene: TRBV6-5
CDR3 DNA: TGTGCCAGCAGTCCCGGGACAGGGGGGCCTAGCTACGAGCAGTACTTC
CDR3 protein: CASSPGTGGPSYEQYF

J gene: TRBJ2-5
clone size: many
D gene: TRBD2
V gene: TRBV11-2
CDR3 DNA: TGTGCCAGCAGCTTAGCGGGAGGGTCAGGGACCCAGTACTTC
CDR3 protein: CASSLAGGSGTQYF

J gene: TRBJ1-1
clone size: .
D gene: .
V gene: TRBV29-1
CDR3 DNA: TGCAGCGTTGATGAAATTTGGGACACTGAAGCTTTCTTT
CDR3 protein: CSVDEIWDTEAFF

J gene: TRBJ2-3
clone size: many
D gene: .
V gene: TRBV6-1
CDR3 DNA: TGTGCCAGCAGTGAAGCGGGGCTCCGCGCAGATACGCAGTATTTT
CDR3 protein: CASSEAGLRADTQYF

J gene: TRBJ2-5
clone size: many
D gene: TRBD2
V gene: TRBV28
CDR3 DNA: TGTGCCAGCAGGGCGGGAGGGCAAGAGACCCAGTACTTC
CDR3 protein: CASRAGGQETQYF

J gene: TRBJ2-7
clone size: many
D gene: .
V gene: TRBV27
CDR3 DNA: TGTGCCAGCTCCCTGGGAGCACCCTACGAGCAGTACTTC
CDR3 protein: CASSLGAPYEQYF

J gene: TRBJ2-5
clone size: .
D gene: .
V gene: TRBV6-5
CDR3 DNA: TGTGCCAGCAGTTACCCCCCGGGTGGGGAGACCCAGTACTTC
CDR3 protein: CASSYPPGGETQYF

J gene: TRBJ2-5
clone size: .
D gene: .
V gene: TRBV12-3/TRBV12-4
CDR3 DNA: TGTGCCAGCAGTCGGGGTCTGACAGAGACCCAGTACTTC
CDR3 protein: CASSRGLTETQYF

J gene: TRBJ2-7
clone size: many
D gene: .
V gene: TRBV2
CDR3 DNA: TGTGCCAGCAGCCCTAGGGACGGCTACGAGCAGTACTTC
CDR3 protein: CASSPRDGYEQYF

J gene: TRBJ2-5
clone size: .
D gene: .
V gene: TRBV13
CDR3 DNA: TGTGCCAGCAGCCCCCGCGGCGCGGGTTTAGGAGAGACCCAGTACTTC
CDR3 protein: CASSPRGAGLGETQYF

J gene: TRBJ2-7
clone size: few
D gene: TRBD1
V gene: TRBV10-3
CDR3 DNA: TGTGCCATCAGTGAAAACAGGGGTTACGAGCAGTACTTC
CDR3 protein: CAISENRGYEQYF

J gene: TRBJ2-5
clone size: .
D gene: .
V gene: TRBV28
CDR3 DNA: TGTGCCAGCAAGCGCCCCCAGTTGGAGACCCAGTACTTC
CDR3 protein: CASKRPQLETQYF

J gene: TRBJ1-5
clone size: many
D gene: TRBD1
V gene: TRBV20-1
CDR3 DNA: TGCAGTGCTAAAACAGGGGGCAATCAGCCCCAGCATTTT
CDR3 protein: CSAKTGGNQPQHF

J gene: TRBJ1-2
clone size: many
D gene: .
V gene: TRBV4-3
CDR3 DNA: TGCGCCAGCAGCCGTACGACAGCTAACTATGGCTACACCTTC
CDR3 protein: CASSRTTANYGYTF

J gene: TRBJ2-7
clone size: many
D gene: TRBD1
V gene: TRBV28
CDR3 DNA: TGTGCCAGCAGTCCGCTAGGGGACAGCGGAACCTACGAGCAGTACTTC
CDR3 protein: CASSPLGDSGTYEQYF

J gene: TRBJ1-1
clone size: .
D gene: TRBD1
V gene: TRBV30
CDR3 DNA: TGTGCCTGGGGGACAGGTGGGCTGAACACTGAAGCTTTCTTT
CDR3 protein: CAWGTGGLNTEAFF

J gene: TRBJ2-7
clone size: .
D gene: TRBD2
V gene: TRBV28
CDR3 DNA: TGTGCCAGCAGTTTGGCCCAACTAGCGGGAGACCACTACGAGCAGTACTTC
CDR3 protein: CASSLAQLAGDHYEQYF

J gene: TRBJ1-6
clone size: .
D gene: .
V gene: TRBV30
CDR3 DNA: TGTGCCTGGAGTGTACGTCAGCTGAACTCACCCCTCAACTTT
CDR3 protein: CAWSVRQLNSPLNF

J gene: TRBJ2-7
clone size: .
D gene: TRBD2
V gene: TRBV19
CDR3 DNA: TGTGCCAGTAGTATGACGACTAGCGGAACCTACGAGCAGTACTTC
CDR3 protein: CASSMTTSGTYEQYF

J gene: TRBJ1-1
clone size: .
D gene: .
V gene: TRBV20-1
CDR3 DNA: TGCAGTGCTAGATCCGGGACTGAAGCTTTCTTT
CDR3 protein: CSARSGTEAFF

J gene: TRBJ2-1
clone size: many
D gene: TRBD2
V gene: TRBV2
CDR3 DNA: TGTGCCAGCAGTCCTTCTAGCGGGAGGAGGTACAATGAGCAGTTCTTC
CDR3 protein: CASSPSSGRRYNEQFF

J gene: TRBJ1-2
clone size: .
D gene: TRBD1
V gene: TRBV7-2
CDR3 DNA: TGTGCCAGCAGCAAGGACAGGGACGACTATGGCTACACCTTC
CDR3 protein: CASSKDRDDYGYTF

J gene: TRBJ1-5
clone size: many
D gene: TRBD1
V gene: TRBV27
CDR3 DNA: TGTGCCAGCCGAATTTGGGGGGACAGCCCTCGACCCCAGCATTTT
CDR3 protein: CASRIWGDSPRPQHF

J gene: TRBJ2-7
clone size: many
D gene: TRBD2
V gene: TRBV20-1
CDR3 DNA: TGCAGTGCGGATGGAACCACTAGCGGGAGGGACGAGCAGTACTTC
CDR3 protein: CSADGTTSGRDEQYF

J gene: TRBJ1-5
clone size: .
D gene: .
V gene: TRBV3-1
CDR3 DNA: TGTGCCAGCAGCCAAGGGGAGCAGCCCCAGCATTTT
CDR3 protein: CASSQGEQPQHF

J gene: TRBJ2-5
clone size: many
D gene: TRBD2
V gene: TRBV7-9
CDR3 DNA: TGTGCCAGCAGCTCCGGACTAGCGGGAGGCGAAAGGGAGACCCAGTACTTC
CDR3 protein: CASSSGLAGGERETQYF

J gene: TRBJ2-2
clone size: many
D gene: .
V gene: TRBV20-1
CDR3 DNA: TGCAGTGCAGGGGGGCGGGCAGGGCGGTCCACCGGGGAGCTGTTTTTT
CDR3 protein: CSAGGRAGRSTGELFF

J gene: TRBJ2-5
clone size: many
D gene: TRBD2
V gene: TRBV6-1
CDR3 DNA: TGTGCCAGCAGTGAACTAGTGGGTAGCGGGAAGGAGACCCAGTACTTC
CDR3 protein: CASSELVGSGKETQYF

J gene: TRBJ1-2
clone size: many
D gene: .
V gene: TRBV6-5
CDR3 DNA: TGTGCCAGCAGTTACGTCCCCCGAGCTAACTATGGCTACACCTTC
CDR3 protein: CASSYVPRANYGYTF

J gene: TRBJ1-5
clone size: .
D gene: .
V gene: TRBV12-3/TRBV12-4
CDR3 DNA: TGTGCCAGCAGCCCCGCGGTTTATAGCAATCAGCCCCAGCATTTT
CDR3 protein: CASSPAVYSNQPQHF

J gene: TRBJ2-7
clone size: many
D gene: TRBD2
V gene: TRBV6-1
CDR3 DNA: TGTGCCAGCAGCCCCGGGACTAGCGGGTCCTACGAGCAGTACTTC
CDR3 protein: CASSPGTSGSYEQYF

J gene: TRBJ2-7
clone size: .
D gene: .
V gene: TRBV7-2
CDR3 DNA: TGTGCCTGCAGCCTAGGACCCTACGAGCAGTACTTC
CDR3 protein: CACSLGPYEQYF